The clone carrying this T cell receptor beta chain has more than one count but fewer than ten. No antigen is known for it. TCRdb redid the calling of the 5' RACE reads with MiXCR, one entry per CDR3 protein. This sample has 300,000 to 400,000 distinct CDR3 sequences; about an eighth occur once, and the top ten carry about a fifth. Germline lookup yields CDR1 ENHRY and CDR2 SYGVKD. Deletions cut 3 bases from V and 0 bases from J, with 5 bases between. The CDR3 is 14 amino acids. These data originate in a study of T-cell memory formation after mild COVID-19. Study findings and constraints: Among clones peaking at day 37 in the second wave, SARS-CoV-2 specificity remained unconfirmed.

This clonotype originated in a man aged 18 to 29 who had mild COVID-19 (a few samples of this study predate the infection). Cell type and time point are not known. The sequencing input was PBMCs or a T cell subset sorted from them (not recorded which). The chain joins TRBV10-3 to TRBJ1-4; possible D gene TRBD1, 5 bases. The CDR3 DNA follows: TGTGCCATCAGTGACAGGGCAACTAATGAAAAACTGTTTTTT. Amino acids: CAISDRATNEKLFF.